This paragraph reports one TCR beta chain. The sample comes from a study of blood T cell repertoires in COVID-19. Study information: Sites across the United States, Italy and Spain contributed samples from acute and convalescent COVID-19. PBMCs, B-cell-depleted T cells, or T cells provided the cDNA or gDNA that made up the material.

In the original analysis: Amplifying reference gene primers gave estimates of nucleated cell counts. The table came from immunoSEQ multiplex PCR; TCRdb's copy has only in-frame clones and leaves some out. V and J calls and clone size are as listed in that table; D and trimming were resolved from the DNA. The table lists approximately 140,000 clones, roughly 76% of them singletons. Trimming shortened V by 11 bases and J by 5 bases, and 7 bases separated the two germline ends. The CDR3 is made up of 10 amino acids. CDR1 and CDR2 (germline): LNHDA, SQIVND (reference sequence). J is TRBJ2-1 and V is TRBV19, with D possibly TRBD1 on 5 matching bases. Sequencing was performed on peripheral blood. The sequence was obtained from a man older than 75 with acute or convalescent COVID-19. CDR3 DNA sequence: TGTGCCGCAGGGAACAATGAGCAGTTCTTC. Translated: CAAGNNEQFF. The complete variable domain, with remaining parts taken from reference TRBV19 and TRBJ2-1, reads DGGITQSPKYLFRKEGQNVTLSCEQNLNHDAMYWYRQDPGQGLRLIYYSQIVNDFQKGDIAEGYSVSREKKESFPLTVTSAQKNPTAFYLCAAGNNEQFFGPGTRLTVL.